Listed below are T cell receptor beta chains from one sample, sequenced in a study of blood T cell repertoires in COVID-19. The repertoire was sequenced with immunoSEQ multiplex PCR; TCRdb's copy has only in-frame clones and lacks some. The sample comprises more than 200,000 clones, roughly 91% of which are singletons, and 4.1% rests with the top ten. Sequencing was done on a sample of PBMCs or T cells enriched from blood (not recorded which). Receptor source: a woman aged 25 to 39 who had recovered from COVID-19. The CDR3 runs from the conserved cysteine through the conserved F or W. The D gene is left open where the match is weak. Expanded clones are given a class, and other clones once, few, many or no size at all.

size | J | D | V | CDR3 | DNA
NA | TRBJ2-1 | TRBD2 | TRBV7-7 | CASSLSTGLVNEQFF | TGTGCTAGCAGCTTGTCAACGGGACTAGTTAATGAGCAGTTCTTC
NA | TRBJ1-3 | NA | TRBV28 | CASSAAGSSGNTIYF | TGTGCCAGCAGCGCCGCCGGGAGCTCTGGAAACACCATATATTTT
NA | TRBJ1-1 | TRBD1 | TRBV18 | CASSPGQGMGTEAFF | TGTGCCAGCTCACCCGGACAGGGAATGGGCACTGAAGCTTTCTTT
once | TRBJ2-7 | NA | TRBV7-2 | CALLLYEQYF | TGTGCCCTATTGCTCTACGAGCAGTACTTC
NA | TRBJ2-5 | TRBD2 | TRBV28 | CASSFGGGNWETQYF | TGTGCCAGCAGTTTTGGGGGAGGGAATTGGGAGACCCAGTACTTC
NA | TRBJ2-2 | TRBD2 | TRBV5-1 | CASSVTSGRAGELFF | TGCGCCAGCAGCGTGACTAGCGGGAGGGCCGGGGAGCTGTTTTTT
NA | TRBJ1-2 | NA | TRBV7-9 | CASSLSSYGYTF | TGTGCCAGCAGCTTAAGTAGTTATGGCTACACCTTC
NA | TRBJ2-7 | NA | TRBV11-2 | CASSLTSSGFASYEQYF | TGTGCCAGCAGCTTAACCTCCTCGGGGTTCGCCTCCTACGAGCAGTACTTC
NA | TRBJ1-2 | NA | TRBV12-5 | CASGLEVLGRPNYGYTF | TGTGCTAGTGGTTTGGAAGTGCTGGGCCGACCTAACTATGGCTACACCTTC
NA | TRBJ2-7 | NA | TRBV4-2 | CASSQEIRGSYEQYF | TGTGCCAGCAGCCAAGAAATCAGGGGCTCCTACGAGCAGTACTTC
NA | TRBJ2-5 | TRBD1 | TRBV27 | CASRGQGWETQYF | TGTGCCAGCAGGGGACAGGGGTGGGAGACCCAGTACTTC
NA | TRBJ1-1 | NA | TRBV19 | CASSAHFTVNTEAFF | TGTGCCAGTAGTGCCCACTTTACAGTGAACACTGAAGCTTTCTTT
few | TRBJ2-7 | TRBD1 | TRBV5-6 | CASSPPSGQGKYEQYF | TGTGCCAGCAGCCCCCCCTCGGGACAGGGAAAGTACGAGCAGTACTTC
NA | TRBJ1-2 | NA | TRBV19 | CASSIVWSSGNYGYTF | TGTGCCAGTAGTATTGTTTGGTCCTCCGGTAACTATGGCTACACCTTC
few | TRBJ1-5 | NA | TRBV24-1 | CATSDLQTGEPQHF | TGTGCCACCAGTGATTTGCAAACGGGGGAGCCCCAGCATTTT
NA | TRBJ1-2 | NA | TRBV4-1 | CASSQETAGVYGYTF | TGCGCCAGCAGCCAAGAGACAGCTGGAGTTTATGGCTACACCTTC
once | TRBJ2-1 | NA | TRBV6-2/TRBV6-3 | CASSCLRRIEQFF | TGTGCCAGCAGTTGTCTGCGCCGAATTGAGCAGTTCTTC
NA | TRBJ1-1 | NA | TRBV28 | CASIGREAFF | TGTGCCAGCATTGGGAGGGAAGCTTTCTTT
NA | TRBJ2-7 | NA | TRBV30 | CACRVRSYEQYF | TGTGCCTGCCGGGTTCGATCCTACGAGCAGTACTTC
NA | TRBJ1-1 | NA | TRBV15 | CATSRVTGLTEAFF | TGTGCCACCAGCAGAGTAACTGGTCTAACTGAAGCTTTCTTT
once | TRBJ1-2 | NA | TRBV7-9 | CASSLARGRQPPYGYTF | TGTGCCAGCAGCTTAGCGCGTGGCAGGCAGCCCCCCTATGGCTACACCTTC
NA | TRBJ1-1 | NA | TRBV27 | CATYDRTNTEAFF | TGTGCCACCTATGACAGGACCAACACTGAAGCTTTCTTT
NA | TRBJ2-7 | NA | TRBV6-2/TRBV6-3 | CASSQLTYEQYF | TGTGCCAGCAGTCAACTAACCTACGAGCAGTACTTC
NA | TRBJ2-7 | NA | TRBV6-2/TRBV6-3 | CASSYSGFSSYEQYF | TGTGCCAGCAGTTACTCTGGTTTTAGCTCCTACGAGCAGTACTTC
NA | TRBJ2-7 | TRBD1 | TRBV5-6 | CASSAGTGEGYEQYF | TGTGCCAGCAGTGCTGGGACAGGGGAAGGCTACGAGCAGTACTTC
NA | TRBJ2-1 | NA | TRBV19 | CASSSAPYNEQFF | TGTGCCAGCTCTAGCGCCCCCTACAATGAGCAGTTCTTC
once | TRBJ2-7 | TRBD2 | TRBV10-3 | CAISESGWEGSSYEQYF | TGTGCCATCAGTGAGTCAGGTTGGGAGGGAAGCTCCTACGAGCAGTACTTC
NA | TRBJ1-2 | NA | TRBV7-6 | CASSLDGLAGYTF | TGTGCCAGCAGCTTAGACGGGTTGGCGGGCTACACCTTC
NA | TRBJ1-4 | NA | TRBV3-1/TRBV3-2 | CASSQRRSGDEKLFF | TGTGCCAGCAGCCAGCGAAGGTCAGGGGATGAAAAACTGTTTTTT
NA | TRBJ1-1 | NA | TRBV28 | CASSVYGNTEAFF | TGTGCCAGCAGCGTCTACGGGAACACTGAAGCTTTCTTT
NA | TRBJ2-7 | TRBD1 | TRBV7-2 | CASSSDRGVYEQYF | TGTGCCAGCAGTTCTGACAGGGGCGTCTACGAGCAGTACTTC
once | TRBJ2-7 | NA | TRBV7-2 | CASSSRASYEQYF | TGTGCCAGCAGCTCGAGAGCAAGCTACGAGCAGTACTTC
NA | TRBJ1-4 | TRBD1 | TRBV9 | CASSPETGQGKNEKLFF | TGTGCCAGCAGCCCGGAAACAGGACAGGGCAAAAATGAAAAACTGTTTTTT
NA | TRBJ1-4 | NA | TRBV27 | CASSPLGGNEKLFF | TGTGCCAGCAGTCCCCTGGGGGGTAATGAAAAACTGTTTTTT
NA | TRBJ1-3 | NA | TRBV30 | CACRESGNTIYF | TGTGCCTGTCGAGAGTCTGGAAACACCATATATTTT
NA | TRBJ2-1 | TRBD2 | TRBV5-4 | CASSLVASGRGFNEQFF | TGTGCCAGCAGCTTGGTGGCTAGCGGGAGAGGCTTCAATGAGCAGTTCTTC
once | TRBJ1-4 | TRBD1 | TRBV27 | CASSLLTGENNEKLFF | TGTGCCAGCAGTTTATTGACAGGGGAGAATAATGAAAAACTGTTTTTT
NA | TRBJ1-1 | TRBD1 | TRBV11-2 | CASSLTGANTEAFF | TGTGCCAGCAGCTTGACAGGGGCGAACACTGAAGCTTTCTTT
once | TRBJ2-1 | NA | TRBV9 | CASSVEPTRTYNEQFF | TGTGCCAGCAGCGTAGAGCCGACTAGGACGTACAATGAGCAGTTCTTC
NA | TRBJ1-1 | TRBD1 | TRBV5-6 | CASFSPGTGKPNTEAFF | TGTGCCAGCTTCTCTCCCGGGACAGGGAAACCGAACACTGAAGCTTTCTTT